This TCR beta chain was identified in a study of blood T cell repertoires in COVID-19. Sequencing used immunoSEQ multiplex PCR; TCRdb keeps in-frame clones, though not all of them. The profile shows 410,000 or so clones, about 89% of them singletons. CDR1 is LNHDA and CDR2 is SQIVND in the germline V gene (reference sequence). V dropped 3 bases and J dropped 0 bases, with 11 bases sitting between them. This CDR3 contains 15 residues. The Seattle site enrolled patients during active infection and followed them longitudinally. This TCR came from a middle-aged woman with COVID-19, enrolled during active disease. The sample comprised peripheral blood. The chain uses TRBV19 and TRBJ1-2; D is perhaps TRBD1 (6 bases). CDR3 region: CASSIGRGANYGYTF. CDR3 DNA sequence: TGTGCCAGTAGTATTGGCAGGGGAGCTAACTATGGCTACACCTTC.